Detailed here is one T cell receptor beta chain. Its antigen is not identified. The CDR3 has 15 amino acids. V dropped 9 bases and J dropped 2 bases, with 19 bases sitting between them. This specimen comes from a study of T cell repertoires in cytomegalovirus infection. TCRdb re-called the reads with MiXCR, one entry per CDR3 protein. The data show about 110,000 distinct CDR3 sequences, under 45% seen once. The chain links TRBV5-3 to TRBJ2-3; D is unclear. TRBV5-3 is reported as an ORF; its role is uncertain. The receptor's source is a human donor in good health (CMV status not recorded). Some clones in this sample may be carry-over from other donors' samples. This material consisted of CD8+ T cells from cultured PBMCs, taken from culture after CMV antigen stimulation. CDR3 in amino acids: CATNLGPPATDTQYF. CDR3 sequence (DNA): TGTGCCACCAACCTCGGGCCGCCAGCCACAGATACGCAGTATTTT.